This T cell receptor (beta chain) was found in a study of read filtering for tumor transcriptome and immune sequencing. About the research overall: Whole-transcriptome libraries were prepared after DNase treatment. Study conclusions and caveats: Sorted CD138-negative bone marrow cells were not purified T cells. Correlation between methods rose after single-read clonotypes were removed.

This library used approximately 0.4 ug RNA and molecular barcoded adaptors spanning alpha/delta and beta/gamma chains. In TCRdb, the reads were re-called with MiXCR into one record per CDR3 protein. The repertoire holds about 57,000 distinct CDR3 sequences, with around a fifth as singletons. The table lists this clonotype with many counts. Its antigen is undetermined. V was clipped by 6 bases and J by 5 bases; unmatched bases: 6. Germline V lookup: CDR1 MDHEN, CDR2 SYDVKM. The CDR3 consists of 15 residues. Material for sequencing was a population of CD138-negative cells sorted from bone marrow. The TCR originated in a donor over 35 with multiple myeloma. This chain uses TRBV28 with TRBJ1-4; 10 bases are a match to TRBD1. The CDR3 bases are TGTGCCAGCAGAACGGGACAGGGGAAAAATGAAAAACTGTTTTTT. It yields the protein CASRTGQGKNEKLFF.